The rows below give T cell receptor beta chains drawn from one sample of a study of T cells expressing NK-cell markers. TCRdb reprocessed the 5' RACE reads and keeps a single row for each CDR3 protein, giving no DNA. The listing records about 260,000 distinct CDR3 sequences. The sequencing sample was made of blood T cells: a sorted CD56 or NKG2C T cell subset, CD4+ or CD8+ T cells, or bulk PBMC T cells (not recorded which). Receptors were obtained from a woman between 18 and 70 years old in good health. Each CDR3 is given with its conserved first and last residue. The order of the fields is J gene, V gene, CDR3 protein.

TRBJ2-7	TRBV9	CASSPQTGRAYEQYF
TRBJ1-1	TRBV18	CASSPQPTGTVEAFF
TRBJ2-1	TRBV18	CASSPFESPAYNEQFF
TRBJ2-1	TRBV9	CASSVISRPIYNEQFF
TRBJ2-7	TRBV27	CASSHWDNPYEQYF
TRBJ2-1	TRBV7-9	CASSSDRDLLYNEQFF
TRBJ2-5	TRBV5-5	CASSLYGEETQYF
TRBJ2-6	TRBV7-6	CASSQGSISGANVLTF
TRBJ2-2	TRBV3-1	CASRPFRQGNTGELFF
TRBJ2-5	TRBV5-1	CASSGGTGQETQYF
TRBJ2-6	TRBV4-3	CASSQGLGIQSGANVLTF
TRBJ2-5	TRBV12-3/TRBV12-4	CASSFQGTMGETQYF
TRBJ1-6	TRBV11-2	CASNPRWEGSSPLHF
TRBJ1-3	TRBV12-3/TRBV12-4	CASSFGQPSSGNTIYF